One T cell receptor (beta chain) is described in this entry. Its antigen remains unidentified. The entry originates in a study of PD-L1 blockade in urothelial cancer. TCRdb's table, derived via immunoSEQ multiplex PCR, lists solely in-frame clones and lacks some. The sample shows 60,000 to 70,000 clones, 75% to 85% of them seen only once. Whole-study findings and limits: Sub-median blood TCR clonality before treatment predicted longer survival.

Stated time point: pretreatment peripheral blood. The source material was PBMCs, sampled around atezolizumab (anti-PD-L1) treatment. This clonotype was obtained from a man aged 65-85 years with urothelial cancer.

CDR3 coding DNA: TGTGCCAGCAGCTTAGGTCAGGACAGGGGGGGAAAACTGTTTTTT. It yields the protein CASSLGQDRGGKLFF. V and J are TRBV7-2 and TRBJ1-4, with TRBD1 matching over 10 bases. The CDR3 is 15 residues long. The junction had 6 bases not matched to a gene; V was cut back by 1 base and J by 10 bases. The V gene's germline CDR1 is SGHTA and CDR2 FQGNSA.